Listed here are 15 T cell receptor beta chains from one sample, sequenced in a study of blood T cell repertoires in COVID-19. Produced via immunoSEQ multiplex PCR; TCRdb's table is partial and in-frame only. Of some 160,000 clones listed, around 86% are singletons. The sequenced material came from peripheral blood. The receptor set was obtained from a man in his sixties or seventies who had recovered from COVID-19.

The chain combines TRBV7-3 with TRBJ2-3; TRBD2 aligns across 8 bases. The CDR3 runs 15 residues. Looked up from germline, CDR1 is SGHTA and CDR2 is FQGTGA. V gave up 3 bases and J gave up 4 bases; unmatched junction bases: 6. The CDR3 sequence: CASSLGGLGADTQYF. The CDR3 region has the DNA TGTGCCAGCAGCTTGGGGGGACTAGGGGCAGATACGCAGTATTTT.

This clone was picked up a small number of times. This chain uses TRBV7-9 with TRBJ2-5, with 12 bases matching TRBD2. V gave up 5 bases and J gave up 2 bases; unmatched junction bases: 12. CDR1 SEHNR and CDR2 FQNEAQ come from the germline V gene (reference sequence). This CDR3 has 18 residues. The CDR3 region has the DNA TGTGCCAGCAGCCCCTCCCGGACTAGCGGGACAATTCAAGAGACCCAGTACTTC. Translating gives CASSPSRTSGTIQETQYF.

This clone was seen more than once but under ten times. This sequence joins TRBV24-1 and TRBJ2-1; tentatively, D is TRBD2 (5 bases). The CDR3 consists of 16 residues. CDR1 KGHDR and CDR2 SFDVKD come from the germline V gene. With 2 bases removed from V and 4 bases from J, the gap between germline ends came to 14 bases. CDR3 nucleotides: TGTGCCACCAGTGATTCCGCCGGGGATAGGTACAATGAGCAGTTCTTC. As protein: CATSDSAGDRYNEQFF.

The chain carries TRBV5-1 and TRBJ2-1; the match to TRBD2 covers 15 bases. The CDR3 totals 17 residues. J was trimmed by 7 bases and V by 3 bases; bases with no gene match: 8. CDR1 is SGHRS and CDR2 is YFSETQ in the germline V gene. The CDR3 sequence is CASSSGLAGGPRNEQFF. The CDR3 DNA is TGCGCCAGCAGCTCCGGACTAGCGGGAGGGCCCAGGAATGAGCAGTTCTTC.

The chain couples TRBV6-1 to TRBJ1-1; TRBD1 might be the D (6 bases). V lost 1 base, J lost 10 bases, and 13 bases lay in between. Germline assignment: CDR1 MNHNS and CDR2 SASEGT. The CDR3 totals 13 residues. In nucleotides, the CDR3 is TGTGCCAGCAGTGAAGGCCCCGGACAGATAGCTTTCTTT. It specifies CASSEGPGQIAFF.

V and J are TRBV2 and TRBJ1-1; D might be TRBD1 (6 bases). CDR3 size: 14 residues. V was cut by 6 bases and J by 2 bases, with 13 bases left in between. CDR1 is SNHLY and CDR2 is FYNNEI in the germline V gene. DNA for the CDR3: TGTGCCAGCAGATCCACGACAGGCAACACTGAAGCTTTCTTT. Residues: CASRSTTGNTEAFF.

The chain uses TRBV7-9 and TRBJ2-5; 9 bases align to TRBD2. This CDR3 spans 15 amino acids. V gave up 7 bases and J gave up 5 bases; unmatched junction bases: 11. The germline CDR1 and CDR2 sequences are SEHNR and FQNEAQ (reference sequence). The chain's CDR3 is CASTRVGGLAETQYF. The CDR3 DNA is TGTGCCAGCACAAGGGTCGGGGGACTAGCCGAGACCCAGTACTTC.

The sample holds one count of this clone. This chain connects TRBV28 to TRBJ1-5; no reliable D call. The V end lost 5 bases, the J end lost 4 bases, and 6 bases lay between the germline ends. The CDR3 runs 12 residues. The germline CDR1 and CDR2 sequences are MDHEN and SYDVKM. The CDR3 nucleotides are TGTGCCAGCAGTACGGAGAATCAGCCCCAGCATTTT. Translation: CASSTENQPQHF.

V and J are TRBV19 and TRBJ1-2; D may be TRBD1 (5 bases). The CDR3 consists of 12 residues. V dropped 5 bases and J dropped 8 bases, with 12 bases sitting between them. The germline gives CDR1 LNHDA, CDR2 SQIVND (reference sequence). The CDR3 spells CASSVGPEGYTF. The CDR3 nucleotides read TGTGCCAGTAGTGTGGGGCCCGAGGGCTACACCTTC.

This clone was recorded once. DNA for the CDR3: TGCAGCGCCTTCGGACTAGCGGGATCCCCCACAGATACGCAGTATTTT. Its protein product is CSAFGLAGSPTDTQYF. This sequence joins TRBV29-1 and TRBJ2-3; TRBD2 matches 12 bases. The junction had 10 bases not matched to a gene; V was cut back by 7 bases and J by 2 bases. Germline CDR1 and CDR2: SQVTM and ANQGSEA. CDR3 length: 16 residues.

This clone appeared a few times. The chain uses TRBV7-2 and TRBJ1-3, with D possibly being TRBD1 (6 bases). Germline V CDR1 and CDR2: SGHTA, FQGNSA. The CDR3 length is 15 residues. V was clipped by 2 bases and J by 6 bases, with 14 bases between them. DNA of the CDR3: TGTGCCAGCAGCTTACAAAGTCAGGGGACAAACACCATATATTTT. This gives the protein CASSLQSQGTNTIYF. Using reference TRBV7-2 and TRBJ1-3 for the parts outside the CDR3, the full variable domain is GAGVSQSPSNKVTEKGKDVELRCDPISGHTALYWYRQSLGQGLEFLIYFQGNSAPDKSGLPSDRFSAERTGGSVSTLTIQRTQQEDSAVYLCASSLQSQGTNTIYFGEGSWLTVV.

V is TRBV5-1 and J is TRBJ2-1, with TRBD2 matching 10 bases. Germline trimming cut 1 base from V and 6 bases from J; bases unmatched to any gene: 1. Germline assignment: CDR1 SGHRS and CDR2 YFSETQ. This CDR3 has 14 residues. This CDR3 is CASSLPSGSNEQFF. CDR3 sequence (DNA): TGCGCCAGCAGCTTGCCTAGCGGGAGCAATGAGCAGTTCTTC.

J is TRBJ2-3 and V is TRBV9, with 7 bases lining up with TRBD1. In germline, CDR1 is SGDLS, CDR2 YYNGEE. J was trimmed by 5 bases and V by 3 bases; bases with no gene match: 3. CDR3 length: 13 residues. CDR3: CASSAAGGDTQYF. The CDR3 DNA follows: TGTGCCAGCAGCGCAGCAGGGGGAGATACGCAGTATTTT.

The chain employs TRBV30 and TRBJ2-3; 10 bases map to TRBD2. The V gene's germline CDR1 is GTSNPN and CDR2 SVGIG (reference sequence). J gave up 1 base and V 2 bases, and 3 bases lay outside the gene matches. The CDR3 has 15 residues. DNA for the CDR3: TGTGCCTGGAGTTATCTAGCGGGAGGCACAGATACGCAGTATTTT. It encodes CAWSYLAGGTDTQYF.

This chain uses TRBV5-1 with TRBJ2-7, with 7 bases fitting TRBD1. Trimming took 5 bases from V and 9 from J; bases not matched to a gene: 17. This CDR3 is 15 amino acids long. CDR1 is SGHRS and CDR2 is YFSETQ in the germline V gene. This chain's CDR3 is CASRVGGSTGTAQYF. DNA of the CDR3: TGCGCCAGCAGGGTTGGGGGATCGACAGGGACCGCGCAGTACTTC. The variable domain in full, with the rest retrieved from reference TRBV5-1 and TRBJ2-7, is KAGVTQTPRYLIKTRGQQVTLSCSPISGHRSVSWYQQTPGQGLQFLFEYFSETQRNKGNFPGRFSGRQFSNSRSEMNVSTLELGDSALYLCASRVGGSTGTAQYFGPGTRLTVT.